This T cell receptor beta chain was profiled in a study of CD8+ T cells in alopecia areata. Notes on the study in general: Clarity of TCR sharing across patients fell short of that in mice, possibly HLA-related. Scalp sample sequencing also detects resident alphabeta T cells of normal skin. Researchers report lesional scalp, most notably alopecia totalis/universalis, outstripped normal scalp in clonality.

Collected material from alopecia areata patients comprised lesional scalp punch biopsies and peripheral blood. The CDR3 runs 14 residues. Trimming pared 5 bases from V and 0 bases from J, leaving 11 bases between. Germline V CDR1 and CDR2: SGHRS, YFSETQ. RNA, once extracted, was reverse transcribed into cDNA for use as the sequencing template. Libraries were prepared by immunoSEQ multiplex PCR; TCRdb keeps only in-frame clonotypes and omits some of them. This sample carries 23,000 or so clones, 50% to 55% of them seen once, and the ten largest clones take roughly a third. Notes on this clone: Its matching antigen is unknown.

The sequence was collected from a human donor with alopecia areata. Input material: NKG2D-high CD8+ T cells sorted from blood. The chain joins TRBV5-1 to TRBJ1-1, with D uncertain. The CDR3 nucleotides are TGCGCCAGCAGTTTTTTAGTCATGAACACTGAAGCTTTCTTT. This encodes CASSFLVMNTEAFF.